This passage covers 7 T cell receptor beta chains from one sample sequenced in a study of blood T cell repertoires in COVID-19. The table came from immunoSEQ multiplex PCR; TCRdb's copy has only in-frame clones and leaves some out. Of 130,000 or so clones in the sample, roughly 84% are singletons; the top ten hold approximately 8%. Material: peripheral blood. These receptors were collected from a woman aged 55-69 years with acute or convalescent COVID-19.

The genes are TRBV11-3 and TRBJ2-7; a possible D gene is TRBD2 (6 bases). The CDR3 runs to 13 residues. V lost 3 bases to trimming and J lost 0 bases, with 6 bases between them. Germline loops: CDR1 SGHNT, CDR2 YENEEA. The DNA for the CDR3 is TGTGCCAGCAGCTTCGGGAGCTCCTACGAGCAGTACTTC. It translates to CASSFGSSYEQYF.

This clone was detected only once. V gene TRBV2 combines with J gene TRBJ2-7; 9 bases are a match to TRBD1. The CDR3 loop spans 13 amino acids. With V trimmed by 8 bases and J by 2 bases, 4 bases remained unmatched. From germline, CDR1 is SNHLY and CDR2 FYNNEI. CDR3 nucleotides: TGTGCCAGCGAGAGGGACAGGGCCTACGAGCAGTACTTC. It is translated as CASERDRAYEQYF.

J is TRBJ2-3 and V is TRBV5-4; no clear D. Germline-derived CDR1 and CDR2 are SGHNT and YYREEE (reference sequence). V was pared by 6 bases and J by 3 bases, with 11 bases between. The CDR3 spans 13 residues. The CDR3 region has the DNA TGTGCCAGCAAACGTACAGAGACAGATACGCAGTATTTT. Protein: CASKRTETDTQYF.

The rearrangement uses TRBV27 and TRBJ1-6, with D possibly TRBD1 on 6 matching bases. Trimming took 3 bases from V and 7 from J, leaving 19 bases between them. CDR1 MNHEY and CDR2 SMNVEV come from the germline V gene (reference sequence). The CDR3 spans 17 residues. CDR3 residues: CASSLEAGDFRNSPLHF. The CDR3 DNA is TGTGCCAGCAGTTTGGAGGCAGGGGATTTCCGCAATTCACCCCTCCACTTT.

This clone was picked up one time. This chain joins TRBV6-5 and TRBJ2-1, with TRBD1 identical over 7 bases. The germline CDR1 and CDR2 sequences are MNHEY and SVGAGI. The CDR3 runs 16 residues. The V segment lost 0 bases and the J segment 1 base; nucleotides outside the gene matches: 3. The CDR3 bases are TGTGCCAGCAGTTACTCGACAGGGTTATCCTACAATGAGCAGTTCTTC. Residues: CASSYSTGLSYNEQFF.

The chain recombines TRBV3-1 (or the pseudogene TRBV3-2) with TRBJ1-2; possible D gene TRBD1, 6 bases. V gave up 0 bases and J gave up 8 bases, with 22 bases separating them. The CDR3 loop spans 17 amino acids. Germline loops: CDR1 LGHDT, CDR2 YNNKEL (reference sequence). The CDR3 here is CASSQDLGAGTSGGYTF. The CDR3 DNA follows: TGTGCCAGCAGCCAAGATCTTGGGGCCGGGACATCAGGCGGCTACACCTTC.

The rearrangement joins TRBV7-6 to TRBJ1-2; maybe TRBD1 (6 bases). V was clipped by 0 bases and J by 6 bases, with 17 bases between them. Germline CDR1 reads SGHVS; CDR2 reads FNYEAQ. CDR3 length: 16 amino acids. CDR3 sequence (DNA): TGTGCCAGCAGCTTAGCAGCCACCCCCACAGGGAATGGCTACACCTTC. Translated, it gives CASSLAATPTGNGYTF.